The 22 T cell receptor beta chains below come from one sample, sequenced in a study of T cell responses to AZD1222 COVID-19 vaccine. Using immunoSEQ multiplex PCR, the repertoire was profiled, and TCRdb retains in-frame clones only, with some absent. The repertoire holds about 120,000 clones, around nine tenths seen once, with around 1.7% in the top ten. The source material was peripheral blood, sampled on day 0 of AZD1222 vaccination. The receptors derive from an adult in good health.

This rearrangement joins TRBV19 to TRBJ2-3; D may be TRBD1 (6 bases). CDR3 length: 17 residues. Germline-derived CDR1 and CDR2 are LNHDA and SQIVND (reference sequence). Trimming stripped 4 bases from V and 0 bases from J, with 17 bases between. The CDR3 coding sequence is TGTGCCAGTAGTAAAAGGGGCAGGGGTGTTAGCACAGATACGCAGTATTTT. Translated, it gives CASSKRGRGVSTDTQYF.

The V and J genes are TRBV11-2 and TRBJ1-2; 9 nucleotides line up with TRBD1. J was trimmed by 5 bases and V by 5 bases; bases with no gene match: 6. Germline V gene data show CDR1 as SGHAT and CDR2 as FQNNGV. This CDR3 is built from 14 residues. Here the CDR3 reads CASSPGTGRYGYTF. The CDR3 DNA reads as TGTGCCAGCAGCCCCGGGACAGGGCGGTATGGCTACACCTTC.

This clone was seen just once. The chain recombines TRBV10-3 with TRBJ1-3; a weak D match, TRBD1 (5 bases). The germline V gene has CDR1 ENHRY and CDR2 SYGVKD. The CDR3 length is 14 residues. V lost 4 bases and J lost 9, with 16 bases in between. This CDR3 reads CAISGTWGDGTIYF. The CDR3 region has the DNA TGTGCCATCAGTGGGACCTGGGGGGATGGCACCATATATTTT.

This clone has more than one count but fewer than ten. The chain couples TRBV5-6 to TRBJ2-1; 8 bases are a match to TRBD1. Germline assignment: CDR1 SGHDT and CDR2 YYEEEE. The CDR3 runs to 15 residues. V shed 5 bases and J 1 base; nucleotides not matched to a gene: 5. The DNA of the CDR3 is TGTGCCAGCAGTCTAGGGGACAGGTCCTACAATGAGCAGTTCTTC. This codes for CASSLGDRSYNEQFF. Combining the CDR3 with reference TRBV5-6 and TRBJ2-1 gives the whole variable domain DAGVTQSPTHLIKTRGQQVTLRCSPKSGHDTVSWYQQALGQGPQFIFQYYEEEERQRGNFPDRFSGHQFPNYSSELNVNALLLGDSALYLCASSLGDRSYNEQFFGPGTRLTVL.

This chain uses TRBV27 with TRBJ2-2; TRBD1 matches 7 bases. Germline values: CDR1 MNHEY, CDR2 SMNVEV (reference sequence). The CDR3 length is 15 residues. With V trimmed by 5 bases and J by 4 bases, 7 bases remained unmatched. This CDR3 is CASSPTGAATGELFF. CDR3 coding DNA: TGTGCCAGCAGTCCTACAGGGGCGGCCACCGGGGAGCTGTTTTTT.

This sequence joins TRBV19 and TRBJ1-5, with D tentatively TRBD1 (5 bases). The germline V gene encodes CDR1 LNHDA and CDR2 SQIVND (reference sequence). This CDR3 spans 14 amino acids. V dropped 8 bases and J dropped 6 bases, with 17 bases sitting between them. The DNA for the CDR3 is TGTGCCAGTGCGGTTAGTAGGGGCGCTCAGCCCCAGCATTTT. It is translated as CASAVSRGAQPQHF.

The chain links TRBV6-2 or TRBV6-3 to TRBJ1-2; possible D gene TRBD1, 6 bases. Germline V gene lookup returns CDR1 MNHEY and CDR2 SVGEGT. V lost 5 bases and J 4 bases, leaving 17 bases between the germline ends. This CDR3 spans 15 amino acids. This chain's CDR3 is CASSAGTSWGYGYTF. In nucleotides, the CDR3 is TGTGCCAGCAGTGCCGGGACATCGTGGGGCTATGGCTACACCTTC.

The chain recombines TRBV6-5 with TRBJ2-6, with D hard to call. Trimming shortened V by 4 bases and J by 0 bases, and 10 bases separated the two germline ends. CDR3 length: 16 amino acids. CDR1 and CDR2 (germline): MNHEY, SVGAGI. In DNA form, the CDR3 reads TGTGCCAGCAGTTCCGGACCCAGCTCTGGGGCCAACGTCCTGACTTTC. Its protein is CASSSGPSSGANVLTF.

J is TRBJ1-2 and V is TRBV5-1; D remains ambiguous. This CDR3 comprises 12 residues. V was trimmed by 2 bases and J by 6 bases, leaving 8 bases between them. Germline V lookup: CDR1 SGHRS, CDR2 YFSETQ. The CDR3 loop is CASSFGQDGYTF. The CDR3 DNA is TGCGCCAGCAGCTTCGGCCAGGATGGCTACACCTTC.

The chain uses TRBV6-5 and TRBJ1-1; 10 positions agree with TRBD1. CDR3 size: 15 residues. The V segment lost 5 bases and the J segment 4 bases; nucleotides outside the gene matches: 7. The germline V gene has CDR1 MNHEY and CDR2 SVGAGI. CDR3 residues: CASSLRTGGATEAFF. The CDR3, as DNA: TGTGCCAGCAGTCTTAGGACAGGGGGAGCCACTGAAGCTTTCTTT.

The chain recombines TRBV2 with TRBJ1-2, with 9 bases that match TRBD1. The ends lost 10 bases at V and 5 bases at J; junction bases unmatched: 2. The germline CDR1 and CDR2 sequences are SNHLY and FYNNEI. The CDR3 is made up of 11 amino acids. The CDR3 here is CAIGQGYGYTF. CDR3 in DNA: TGTGCCATCGGACAGGGGTATGGCTACACCTTC.

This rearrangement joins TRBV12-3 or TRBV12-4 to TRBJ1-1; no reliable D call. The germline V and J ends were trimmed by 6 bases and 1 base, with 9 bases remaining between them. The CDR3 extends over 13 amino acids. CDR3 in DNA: TGTGCCAGCAGCCCCCAACGGAACACTGAAGCTTTCTTT. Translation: CASSPQRNTEAFF.

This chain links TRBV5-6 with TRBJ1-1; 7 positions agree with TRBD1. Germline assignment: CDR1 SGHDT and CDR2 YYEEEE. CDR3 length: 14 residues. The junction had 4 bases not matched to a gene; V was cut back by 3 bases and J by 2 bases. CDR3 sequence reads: CASSWDRSNTEAFF. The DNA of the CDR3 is TGTGCCAGCAGCTGGGACAGAAGTAACACTGAAGCTTTCTTT. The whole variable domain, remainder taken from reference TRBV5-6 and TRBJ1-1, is DAGVTQSPTHLIKTRGQQVTLRCSPKSGHDTVSWYQQALGQGPQFIFQYYEEEERQRGNFPDRFSGHQFPNYSSELNVNALLLGDSALYLCASSWDRSNTEAFFGQGTRLTVV.

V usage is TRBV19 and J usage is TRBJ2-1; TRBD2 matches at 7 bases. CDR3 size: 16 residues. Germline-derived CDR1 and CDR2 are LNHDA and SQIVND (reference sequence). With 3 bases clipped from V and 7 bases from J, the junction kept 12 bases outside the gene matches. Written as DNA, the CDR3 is TGTGCCAGTAGTATTTGGGGGGGACCCACAGAAAATGAGCAGTTCTTC. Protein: CASSIWGGPTENEQFF.

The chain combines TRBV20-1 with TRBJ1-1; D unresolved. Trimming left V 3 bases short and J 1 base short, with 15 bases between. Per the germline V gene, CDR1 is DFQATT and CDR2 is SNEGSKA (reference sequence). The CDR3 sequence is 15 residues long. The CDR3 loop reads CSASGFAGPNTEAFF. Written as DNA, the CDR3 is TGCAGTGCTAGTGGCTTCGCAGGACCGAACACTGAAGCTTTCTTT.

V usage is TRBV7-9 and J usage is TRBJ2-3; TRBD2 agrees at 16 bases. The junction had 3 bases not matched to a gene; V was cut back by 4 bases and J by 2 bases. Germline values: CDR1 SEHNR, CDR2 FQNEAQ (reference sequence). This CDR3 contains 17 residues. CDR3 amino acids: CASSYGTSGRATDTQYF. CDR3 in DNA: TGTGCCAGCAGCTACGGGACTAGCGGGAGGGCCACAGATACGCAGTATTTT.

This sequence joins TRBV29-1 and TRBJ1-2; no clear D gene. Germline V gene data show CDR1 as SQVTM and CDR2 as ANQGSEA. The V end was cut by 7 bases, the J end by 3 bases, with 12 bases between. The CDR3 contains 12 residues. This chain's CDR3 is CSAQEGDYGYTF. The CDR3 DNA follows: TGCAGCGCTCAGGAAGGAGACTATGGCTACACCTTC.

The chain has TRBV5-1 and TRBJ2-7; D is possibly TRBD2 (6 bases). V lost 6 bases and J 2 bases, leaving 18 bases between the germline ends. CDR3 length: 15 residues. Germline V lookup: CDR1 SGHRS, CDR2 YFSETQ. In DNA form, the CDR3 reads TGCGCCAGCAACTCATGGGCGGGGACCACCTACGAGCAGTACTTC. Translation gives CASNSWAGTTYEQYF.

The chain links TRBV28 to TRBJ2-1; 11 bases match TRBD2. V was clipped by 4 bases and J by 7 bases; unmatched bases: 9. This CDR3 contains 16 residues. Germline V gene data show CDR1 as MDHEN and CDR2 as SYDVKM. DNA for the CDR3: TGTGCCAGCAGTTACCATAGCGGGAGGGCCTTGAATGAGCAGTTCTTC. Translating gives CASSYHSGRALNEQFF.

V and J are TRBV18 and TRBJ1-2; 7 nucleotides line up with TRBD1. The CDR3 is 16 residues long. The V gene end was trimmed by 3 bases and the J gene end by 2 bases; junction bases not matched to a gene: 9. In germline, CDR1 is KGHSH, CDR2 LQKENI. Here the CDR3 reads CASSPSRTGLNYGYTF. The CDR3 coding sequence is TGTGCCAGCTCACCCTCCAGGACAGGCCTCAACTATGGCTACACCTTC.

This CDR3 reads CAWSSNPGIQFF. CDR3 nucleotide sequence: TGTGCCTGGAGTAGTAATCCGGGTATACAGTTCTTC. This chain connects TRBV30 to TRBJ2-1, with D unresolved. CDR1 and CDR2 (germline): GTSNPN, SVGIG (reference sequence). CDR3 length: 12 residues. Trimming took off 2 bases at V and 13 bases at J, with 15 bases between the two ends.

The CDR3 sequence is CASSPFRVQETQYF. Here the CDR3 DNA reads TGTGCCAGCTCACCATTTAGGGTCCAAGAGACCCAGTACTTC. The rearrangement uses TRBV18 and TRBJ2-5; D gene uncertain. V lost 2 bases and J 1 base, leaving 8 bases between the germline ends. This CDR3 region has 14 residues. Per the germline V gene, CDR1 is KGHSH and CDR2 is LQKENI.